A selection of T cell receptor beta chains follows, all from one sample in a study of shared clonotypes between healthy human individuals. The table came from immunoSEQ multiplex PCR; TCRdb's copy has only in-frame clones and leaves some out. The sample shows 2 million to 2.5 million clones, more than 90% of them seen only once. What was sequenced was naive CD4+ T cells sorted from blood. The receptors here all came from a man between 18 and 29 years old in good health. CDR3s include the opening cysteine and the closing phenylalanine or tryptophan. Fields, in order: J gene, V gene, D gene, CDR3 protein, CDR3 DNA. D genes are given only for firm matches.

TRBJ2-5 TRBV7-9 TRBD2 CASSLVAGNQETQYF TGTGCCAGCAGCTTAGTAGCGGGGAACCAAGAGACCCAGTACTTC
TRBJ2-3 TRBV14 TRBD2 CASSPGLAVSTDTQYF TGTGCCAGCAGCCCAGGACTAGCGGTGAGCACAGATACGCAGTATTTT
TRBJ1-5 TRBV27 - CASSPSLGQPPQHF TGTGCCAGCAGCCCCTCGCTAGGACAGCCGCCCCAGCATTTT
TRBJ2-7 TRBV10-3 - CAVGAAVGDEQYF TGTGCCGTTGGGGCCGCGGTGGGGGACGAGCAGTACTTC
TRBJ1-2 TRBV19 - CASSMGAGYTF TGTGCCAGTAGTATGGGGGCTGGCTACACCTTC
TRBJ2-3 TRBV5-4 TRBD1 CASSAAKGASSTDTQYF TGTGCCAGCAGCGCCGCAAAGGGGGCCTCGAGCACAGATACGCAGTATTTT
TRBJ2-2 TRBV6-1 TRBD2 CASSEGLAGNGELFF TGTGCCAGCAGTGAAGGGTTAGCGGGAAACGGGGAGCTGTTTTTT
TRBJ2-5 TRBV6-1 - CASLDRPYETQYF TGTGCCAGCCTAGACAGGCCCTATGAGACCCAGTACTTC
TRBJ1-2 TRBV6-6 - CASEGTGTNYGYTF TGTGCCAGCGAGGGAACAGGGACCAACTATGGCTACACCTTC
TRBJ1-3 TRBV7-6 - CASSLDPGAYGNTIYF TGTGCCAGCAGCTTAGATCCAGGAGCCTATGGAAACACCATATATTTT
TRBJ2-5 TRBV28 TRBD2 CASRTRGGSQGTTQETQYF TGTGCCAGCAGAACCCGGGGGGGATCTCAAGGGACGACACAAGAGACCCAGTACTTC
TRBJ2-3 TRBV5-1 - CASSLALGVVTDTQYF TGCGCCAGCAGCTTGGCGCTAGGGGTGGTCACAGATACGCAGTATTTT
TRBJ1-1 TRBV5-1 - CASSYGRTNTEAFF TGCGCCAGCAGCTACGGACGTACGAACACTGAAGCTTTCTTT
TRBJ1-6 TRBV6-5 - CASSSPGGHNSPLHF TGTGCCAGCAGTTCCCCAGGCGGCCATAATTCACCCCTCCACTTT
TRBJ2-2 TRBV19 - CASSILTSVGSGELFF TGTGCCAGTAGTATACTAACTTCGGTGGGCTCCGGGGAGCTGTTTTTT
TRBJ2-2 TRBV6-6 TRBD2 CASSPPSGNTGELFF TGTGCCAGCAGTCCTCCTAGCGGGAACACCGGGGAGCTGTTTTTT
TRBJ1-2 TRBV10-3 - CAIQQDLNYGYTF TGTGCCATTCAACAGGATCTTAACTATGGCTACACCTTC
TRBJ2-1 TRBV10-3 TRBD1 CAISDRQGNEQFF TGTGCCATCAGTGACAGACAGGGCAATGAGCAGTTCTTC
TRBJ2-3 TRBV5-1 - CASSSEGSPTDTQYF TGCGCCAGCAGCTCAGAGGGGTCCCCCACAGATACGCAGTATTTT
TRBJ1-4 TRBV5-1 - CASSLAGSNNEKLFF TGCGCCAGCAGCTTGGCCGGGTCAAATAATGAAAAACTGTTTTTT
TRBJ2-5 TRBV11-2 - CASSVRGVQETQYF TGTGCCAGCAGCGTACGCGGAGTACAAGAGACCCAGTACTTC